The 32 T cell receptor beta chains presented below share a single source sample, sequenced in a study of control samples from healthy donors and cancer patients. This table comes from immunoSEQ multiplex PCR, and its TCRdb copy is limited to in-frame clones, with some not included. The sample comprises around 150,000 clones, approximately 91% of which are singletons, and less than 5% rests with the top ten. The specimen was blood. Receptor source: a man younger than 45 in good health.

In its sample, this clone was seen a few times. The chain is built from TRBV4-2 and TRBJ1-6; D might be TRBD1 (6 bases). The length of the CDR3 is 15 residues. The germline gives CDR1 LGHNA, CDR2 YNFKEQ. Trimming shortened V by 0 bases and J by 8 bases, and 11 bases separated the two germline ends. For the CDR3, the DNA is TGTGCCAGCAGCCAAGATATACAGGGCGATTCACCCCTCCACTTT. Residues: CASSQDIQGDSPLHF.

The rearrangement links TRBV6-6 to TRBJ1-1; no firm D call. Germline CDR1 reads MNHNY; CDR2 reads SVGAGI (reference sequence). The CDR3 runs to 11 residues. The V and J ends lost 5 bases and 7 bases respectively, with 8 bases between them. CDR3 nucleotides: TGTGCCAGCAGTCCCGGGAGTGAAGCTTTCTTT. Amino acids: CASSPGSEAFF.

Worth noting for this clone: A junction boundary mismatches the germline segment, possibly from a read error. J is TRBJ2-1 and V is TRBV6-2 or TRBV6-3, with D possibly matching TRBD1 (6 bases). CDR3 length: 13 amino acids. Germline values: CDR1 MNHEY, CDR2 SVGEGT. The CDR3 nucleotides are TGTGCCAGCAGCCGGGGACACGAGATCCGATGTGTCTTC. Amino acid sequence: CASSRGHEIRCVF.

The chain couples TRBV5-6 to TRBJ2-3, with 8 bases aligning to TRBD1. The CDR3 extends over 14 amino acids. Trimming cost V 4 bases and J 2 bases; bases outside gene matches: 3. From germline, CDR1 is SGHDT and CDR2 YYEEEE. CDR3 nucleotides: TGTGCCAGCAGCATGGACAGGGCCACAGATACGCAGTATTTT. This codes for CASSMDRATDTQYF.

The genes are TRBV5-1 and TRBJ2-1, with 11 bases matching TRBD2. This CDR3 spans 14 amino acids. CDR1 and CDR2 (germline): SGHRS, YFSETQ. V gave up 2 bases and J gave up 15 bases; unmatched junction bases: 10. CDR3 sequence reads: CASSFGTSGQSAFF. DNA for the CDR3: TGCGCCAGCAGCTTCGGGACTAGCGGACAATCGGCGTTCTTC.

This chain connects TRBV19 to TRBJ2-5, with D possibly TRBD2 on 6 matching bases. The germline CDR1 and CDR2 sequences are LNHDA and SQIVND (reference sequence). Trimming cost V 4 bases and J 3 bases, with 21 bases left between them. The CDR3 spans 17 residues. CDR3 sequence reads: CASSKPLRDSGKETQYF. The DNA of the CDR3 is TGTGCCAGTAGTAAGCCCCTTCGCGATAGCGGAAAAGAGACCCAGTACTTC.

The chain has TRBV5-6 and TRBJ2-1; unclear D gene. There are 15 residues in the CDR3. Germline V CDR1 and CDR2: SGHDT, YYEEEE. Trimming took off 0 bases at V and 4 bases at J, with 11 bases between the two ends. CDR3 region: CASSLARRDYNEQFF. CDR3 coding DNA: TGTGCCAGCAGCTTGGCCCGCAGAGATTACAATGAGCAGTTCTTC.

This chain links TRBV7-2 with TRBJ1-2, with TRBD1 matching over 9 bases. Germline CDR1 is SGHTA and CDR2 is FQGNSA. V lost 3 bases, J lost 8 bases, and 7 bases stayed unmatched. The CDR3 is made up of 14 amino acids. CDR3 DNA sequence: TGTGCCAGCAGCTTGACCGGGACAGGGTCCGGCTACACCTTC. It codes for CASSLTGTGSGYTF.

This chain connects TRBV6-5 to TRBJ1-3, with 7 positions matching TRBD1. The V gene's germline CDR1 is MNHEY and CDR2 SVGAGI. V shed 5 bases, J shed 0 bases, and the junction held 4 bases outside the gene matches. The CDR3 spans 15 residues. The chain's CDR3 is CASSPDRSSGNTIYF. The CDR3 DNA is TGTGCCAGCAGTCCGGACAGGAGCTCTGGAAACACCATATATTTT.

The CDR3 sequence is CASSPLGSLYTF. The CDR3 DNA follows: TGTGCCAGCAGCCCCCTTGGTTCCCTCTACACCTTC. The chain combines TRBV5-6 with TRBJ1-2, with D hard to call. Germline-derived CDR1 and CDR2 are SGHDT and YYEEEE. The V end lost 4 bases, the J end lost 10 bases, and 14 bases lay between the germline ends. The CDR3 covers 12 residues. Full variable domain (remainder filled in from reference TRBV5-6 and TRBJ1-2): DAGVTQSPTHLIKTRGQQVTLRCSPKSGHDTVSWYQQALGQGPQFIFQYYEEEERQRGNFPDRFSGHQFPNYSSELNVNALLLGDSALYLCASSPLGSLYTFGSGTRLTVV.

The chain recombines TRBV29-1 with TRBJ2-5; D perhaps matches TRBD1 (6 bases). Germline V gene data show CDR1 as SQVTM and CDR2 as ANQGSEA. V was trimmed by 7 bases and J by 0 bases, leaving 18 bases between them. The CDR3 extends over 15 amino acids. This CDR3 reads CSARGDTSYQETQYF. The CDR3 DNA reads TGCAGCGCTAGAGGGGACACCTCGTACCAAGAGACCCAGTACTTC.

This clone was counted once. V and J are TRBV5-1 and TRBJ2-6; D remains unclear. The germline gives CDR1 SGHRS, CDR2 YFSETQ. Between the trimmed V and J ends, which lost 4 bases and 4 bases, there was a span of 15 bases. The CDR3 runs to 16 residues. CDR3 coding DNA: TGCGCCAGCAGCCCGACATCGCCTACCGGGGCCAACGTCCTGACTTTC. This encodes CASSPTSPTGANVLTF.

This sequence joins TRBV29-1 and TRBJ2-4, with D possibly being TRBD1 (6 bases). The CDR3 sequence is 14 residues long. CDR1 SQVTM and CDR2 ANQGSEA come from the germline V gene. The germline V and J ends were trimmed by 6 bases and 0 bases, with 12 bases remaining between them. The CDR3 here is CSVQGKLAKNIQYF. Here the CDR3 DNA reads TGCAGCGTGCAGGGGAAACTAGCCAAAAACATTCAGTACTTC.

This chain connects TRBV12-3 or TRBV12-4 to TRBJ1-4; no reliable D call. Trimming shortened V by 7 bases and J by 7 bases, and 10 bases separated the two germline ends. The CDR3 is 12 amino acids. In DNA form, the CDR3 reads TGTGCCAGCAAATCCCCTACTGAAAAACTGTTTTTT. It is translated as CASKSPTEKLFF.

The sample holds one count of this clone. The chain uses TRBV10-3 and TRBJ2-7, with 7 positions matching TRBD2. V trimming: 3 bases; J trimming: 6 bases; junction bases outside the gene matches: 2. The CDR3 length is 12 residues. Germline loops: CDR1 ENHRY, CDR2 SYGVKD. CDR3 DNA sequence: TGTGCCATCAGTGATGCTAGCGGCGAGCAGTACTTC. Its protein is CAISDASGEQYF.

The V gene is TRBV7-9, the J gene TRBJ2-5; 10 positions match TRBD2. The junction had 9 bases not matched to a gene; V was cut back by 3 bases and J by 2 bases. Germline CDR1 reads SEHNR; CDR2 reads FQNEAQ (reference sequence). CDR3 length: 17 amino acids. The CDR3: CASSLASGGAVQETQYF. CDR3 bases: TGTGCCAGCAGCTTGGCTAGCGGGGGAGCGGTACAAGAGACCCAGTACTTC.

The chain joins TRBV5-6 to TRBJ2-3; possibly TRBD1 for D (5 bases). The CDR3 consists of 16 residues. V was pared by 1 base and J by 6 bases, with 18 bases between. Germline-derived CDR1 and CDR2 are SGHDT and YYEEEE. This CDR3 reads CASSLPGVGLGDTQYF. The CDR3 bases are TGTGCCAGCAGCTTGCCGGGTGTGGGGCTTGGGGATACGCAGTATTTT.

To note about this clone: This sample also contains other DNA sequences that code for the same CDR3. The CDR3 DNA follows: TGTGCCAGCAGCGTAGGGCTCTCTGGAAACACCATATATTTT. Residues: CASSVGLSGNTIYF. The genes are TRBV9 and TRBJ1-3, with no clear D. The length of the CDR3 is 14 residues. Germline CDR1 and CDR2: SGDLS and YYNGEE. The V end was cut by 0 bases, the J end by 0 bases, with 4 bases between.

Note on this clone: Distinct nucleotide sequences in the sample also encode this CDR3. The CDR3, as DNA: TGTGCCACCAGTGAGGGGCCCACCAACACTGAAGCTTTCTTT. Its translation is CATSEGPTNTEAFF. This chain connects TRBV24-1 to TRBJ1-1, with D perhaps TRBD1 (5 bases). Trimming left V 4 bases short and J 2 bases short, with 10 bases between. Germline lookup yields CDR1 KGHDR and CDR2 SFDVKD. This CDR3 comprises 14 residues.

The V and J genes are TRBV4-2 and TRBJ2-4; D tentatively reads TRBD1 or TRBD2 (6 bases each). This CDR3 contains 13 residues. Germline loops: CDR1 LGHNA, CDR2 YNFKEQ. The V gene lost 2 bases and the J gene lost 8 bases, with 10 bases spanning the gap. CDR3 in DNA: TGTGCCAGCAGCCAACGGGGGCAGGACATTCAGTACTTC. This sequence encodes CASSQRGQDIQYF.

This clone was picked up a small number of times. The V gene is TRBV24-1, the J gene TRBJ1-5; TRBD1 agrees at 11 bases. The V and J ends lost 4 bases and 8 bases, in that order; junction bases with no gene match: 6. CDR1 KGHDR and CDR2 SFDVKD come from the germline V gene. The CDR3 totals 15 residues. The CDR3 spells CATSDSGTGGKPQHF. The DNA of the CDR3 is TGTGCCACCAGTGACTCCGGGACAGGGGGTAAGCCCCAGCATTTT.

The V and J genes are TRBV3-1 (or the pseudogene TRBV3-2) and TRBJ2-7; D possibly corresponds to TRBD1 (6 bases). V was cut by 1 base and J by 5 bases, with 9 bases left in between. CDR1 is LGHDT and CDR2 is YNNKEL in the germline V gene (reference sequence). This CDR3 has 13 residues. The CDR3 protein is CASSQAGVNEQYF. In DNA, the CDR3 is TGTGCCAGCAGCCAAGCAGGGGTCAACGAGCAGTACTTC.

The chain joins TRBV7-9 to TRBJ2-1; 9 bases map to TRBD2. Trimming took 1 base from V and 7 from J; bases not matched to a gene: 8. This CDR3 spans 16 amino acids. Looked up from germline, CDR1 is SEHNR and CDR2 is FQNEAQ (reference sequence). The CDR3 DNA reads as TGTGCCAGCAGCTTAGAAGGCGGGAGGGCCAGGAATGAGCAGTTCTTC. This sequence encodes CASSLEGGRARNEQFF.

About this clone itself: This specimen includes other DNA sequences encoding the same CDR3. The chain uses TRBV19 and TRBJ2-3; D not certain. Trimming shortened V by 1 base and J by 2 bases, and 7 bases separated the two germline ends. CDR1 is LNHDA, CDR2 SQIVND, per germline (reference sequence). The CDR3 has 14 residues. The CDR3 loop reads CASSIGQSTDTQYF. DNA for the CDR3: TGTGCCAGTAGTATAGGTCAGTCCACAGATACGCAGTATTTT.

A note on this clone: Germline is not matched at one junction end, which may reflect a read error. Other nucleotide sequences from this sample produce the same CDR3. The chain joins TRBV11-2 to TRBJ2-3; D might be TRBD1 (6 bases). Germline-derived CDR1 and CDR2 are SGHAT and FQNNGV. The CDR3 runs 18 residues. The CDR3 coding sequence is TGTGCCAGCAGCTTAGGGCCCAATGACAGGCGGGTCACAGATACGCAATATTTT. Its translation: CASSLGPNDRRVTDTQYF.

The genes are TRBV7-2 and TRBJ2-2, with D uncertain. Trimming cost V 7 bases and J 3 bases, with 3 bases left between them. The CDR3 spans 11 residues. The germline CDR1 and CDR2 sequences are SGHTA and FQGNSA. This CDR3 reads CASTDTGELFF. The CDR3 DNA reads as TGTGCCAGCACGGACACCGGGGAGCTGTTTTTT.

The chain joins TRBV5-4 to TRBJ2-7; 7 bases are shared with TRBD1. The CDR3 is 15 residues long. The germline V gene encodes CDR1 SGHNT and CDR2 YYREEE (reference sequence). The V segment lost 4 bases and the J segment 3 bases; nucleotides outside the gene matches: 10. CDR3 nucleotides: TGTGCCAGCAGCCTCGTAGGACAGGCAAACTACGAGCAGTACTTC. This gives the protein CASSLVGQANYEQYF.

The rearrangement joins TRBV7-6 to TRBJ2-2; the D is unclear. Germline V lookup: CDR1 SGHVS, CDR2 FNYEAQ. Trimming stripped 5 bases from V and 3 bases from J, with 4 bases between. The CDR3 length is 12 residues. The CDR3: CASSTYTGELFF. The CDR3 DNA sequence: TGTGCCAGCAGCACATACACCGGGGAGCTGTTTTTT.

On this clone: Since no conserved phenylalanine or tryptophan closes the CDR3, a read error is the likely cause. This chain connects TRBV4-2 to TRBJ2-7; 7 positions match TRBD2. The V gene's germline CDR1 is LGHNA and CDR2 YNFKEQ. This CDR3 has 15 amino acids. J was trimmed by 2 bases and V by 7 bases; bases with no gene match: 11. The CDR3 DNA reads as TGTGCCAGCACCCCCGGGACTACCAACGCCTACGAGCAGTACCTC. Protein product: CASTPGTTNAYEQYL.

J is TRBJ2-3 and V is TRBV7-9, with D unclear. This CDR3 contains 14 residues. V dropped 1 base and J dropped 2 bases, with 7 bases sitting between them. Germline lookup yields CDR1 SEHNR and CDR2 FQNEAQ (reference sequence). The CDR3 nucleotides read TGTGCCAGCAGCTTAGGGTACACCACAGATACGCAGTATTTT. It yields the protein CASSLGYTTDTQYF.

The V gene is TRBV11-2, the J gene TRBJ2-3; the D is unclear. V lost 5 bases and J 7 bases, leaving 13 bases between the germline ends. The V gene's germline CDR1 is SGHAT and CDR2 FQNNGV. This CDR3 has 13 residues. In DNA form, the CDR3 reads TGTGCCAGCAGCGAGGCAGCAAGGTATACGCAGTATTTT. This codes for CASSEAARYTQYF. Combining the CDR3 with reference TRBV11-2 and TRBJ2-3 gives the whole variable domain EAGVAQSPRYKIIEKRQSVAFWCNPISGHATLYWYQQILGQGPKLLIQFQNNGVVDDSQLPKDRFSAERLKGVDSTLKIQPAKLEDSAVYLCASSEAARYTQYFGPGTRLTVL.

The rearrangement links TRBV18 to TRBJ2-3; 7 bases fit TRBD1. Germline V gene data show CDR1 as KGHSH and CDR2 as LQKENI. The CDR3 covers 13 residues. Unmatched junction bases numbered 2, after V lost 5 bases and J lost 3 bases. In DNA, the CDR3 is TGTGCCAGCTCATCACAGGGGACAGATACGCAGTATTTT. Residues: CASSSQGTDTQYF.